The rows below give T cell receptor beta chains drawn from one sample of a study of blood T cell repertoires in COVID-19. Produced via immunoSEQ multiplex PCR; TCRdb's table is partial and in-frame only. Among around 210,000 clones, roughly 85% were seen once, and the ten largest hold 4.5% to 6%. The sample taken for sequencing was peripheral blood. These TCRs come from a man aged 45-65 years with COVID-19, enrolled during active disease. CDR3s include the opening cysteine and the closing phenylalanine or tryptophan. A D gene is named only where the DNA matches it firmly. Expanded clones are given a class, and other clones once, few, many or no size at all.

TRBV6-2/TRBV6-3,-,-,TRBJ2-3,CASSSLQRGMGTDTQYF,TGTGCCAGCAGTTCTTTGCAAAGGGGCATGGGCACAGATACGCAGTATTTT
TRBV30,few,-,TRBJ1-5,CAWSAGAWDQPQHF,TGTGCCTGGAGTGCAGGGGCCTGGGATCAGCCCCAGCATTTT
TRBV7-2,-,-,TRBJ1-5,CASSLMHSFSNQPQHF,TGTGCCAGCAGCTTAATGCACTCCTTTAGCAATCAGCCCCAGCATTTT
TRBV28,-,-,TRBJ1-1,CASSPRRTVPEAFF,TGTGCCAGCAGCCCCCGGCGGACAGTTCCTGAAGCTTTCTTT
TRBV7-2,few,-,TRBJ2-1,CASSLRRNYNEQFF,TGTGCCAGCAGCTTAAGGCGGAACTACAATGAGCAGTTCTTC
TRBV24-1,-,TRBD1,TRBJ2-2,CATSDVRGQNTGELFF,TGTGCCACCAGTGATGTCAGGGGGCAGAACACCGGGGAGCTGTTTTTT
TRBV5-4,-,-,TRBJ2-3,CASSWTGTDTQYF,TGTGCCAGCAGCTGGACGGGGACAGATACGCAGTATTTT
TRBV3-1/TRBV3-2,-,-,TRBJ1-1,CASSRQLMNTEAFF,TGTGCCAGCAGCAGACAGTTAATGAACACTGAAGCTTTCTTT
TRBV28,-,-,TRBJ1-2,CASSVITGTRLHGYTF,TGTGCCAGCAGTGTTATAACCGGGACACGACTCCATGGCTACACCTTC
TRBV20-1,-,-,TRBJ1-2,CSASWGGGPINYGYTF,TGCAGTGCTAGTTGGGGGGGCGGCCCCATCAACTATGGCTACACCTTC
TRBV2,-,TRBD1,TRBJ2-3,CASGTGGYTDTQYF,TGTGCCAGCGGGACAGGGGGCTACACAGATACGCAGTATTTT
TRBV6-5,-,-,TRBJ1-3,CASSYSVGGNTIYF,TGTGCCAGCAGTTACTCCGTTGGGGGGAACACCATATATTTT
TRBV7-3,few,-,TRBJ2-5,CASSFTAQETQYF,TGTGCCAGCAGCTTCACAGCACAAGAGACCCAGTACTTC
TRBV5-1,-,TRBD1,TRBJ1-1,CASSTGTGENTEAFF,TGCGCCAGCAGCACCGGGACAGGAGAGAACACTGAAGCTTTCTTT
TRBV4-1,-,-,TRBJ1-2,CASSQGAGPYGYTF,TGCGCCAGCAGCCAAGGGGCGGGGCCCTATGGCTACACCTTC
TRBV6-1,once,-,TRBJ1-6,CASSERRGLTPLHF,TGTGCCAGCAGTGAACGCAGGGGCTTGACACCCCTCCACTTT
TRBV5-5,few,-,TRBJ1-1,CASSLQRTEAFF,TGTGCCAGCAGCTTGCAGCGGACTGAAGCTTTCTTT
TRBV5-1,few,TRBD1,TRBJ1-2,CASSLDRGRHGYTF,TGCGCCAGCAGCTTGGACAGGGGGCGTCATGGCTACACCTTC
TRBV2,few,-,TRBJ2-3,CASSEAETESTDTQYF,TGTGCCAGCAGTGAAGCGGAGACCGAGAGCACAGATACGCAGTATTTT
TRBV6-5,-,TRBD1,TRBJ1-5,CASGTEVYSNQPQHF,TGTGCCAGCGGGACAGAGGTTTATAGCAATCAGCCCCAGCATTTT
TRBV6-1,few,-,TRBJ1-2,CASSEVTGLNGYTF,TGTGCCAGCAGTGAAGTGACAGGCTTAAATGGCTACACCTTC
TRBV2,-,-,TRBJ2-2,CASSESGGELFF,TGTGCCAGCAGTGAGTCGGGGGGGGAGCTGTTTTTT
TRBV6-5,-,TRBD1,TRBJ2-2,CASRTGNTGELFF,TGTGCCAGTAGGACAGGGAACACCGGGGAGCTGTTTTTT
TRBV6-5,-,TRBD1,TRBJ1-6,CASGRDRAGSPLHF,TGTGCCAGCGGCCGAGACAGGGCAGGATCACCCCTCCACTTT
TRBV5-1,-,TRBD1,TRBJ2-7,CASSGTGQGAEQYF,TGCGCCAGCAGCGGAACGGGACAGGGTGCCGAGCAGTACTTC
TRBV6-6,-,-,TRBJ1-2,CASSYSPGANYGYTF,TGTGCCAGCAGTTACTCCCCAGGGGCGAACTATGGCTACACCTTC
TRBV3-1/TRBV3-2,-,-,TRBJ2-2,CASSRRGSNTGELFF,TGTGCCAGTTCTCGTAGGGGGTCGAACACCGGGGAGCTGTTTTTT
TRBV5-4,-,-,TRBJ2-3,CASSSLYSSSSTDTQYF,TGTGCCAGCAGCTCGTTATATAGCTCCAGCAGCACAGATACGCAGTATTTT
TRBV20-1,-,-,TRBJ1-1,CSASDSTANTEAFF,TGCAGTGCTAGTGACTCGACAGCGAACACTGAAGCTTTCTTT
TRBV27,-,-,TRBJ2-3,CASKDGGTNTDTQYF,TGTGCCAGCAAGGACGGGGGGACAAACACAGATACGCAGTATTTT
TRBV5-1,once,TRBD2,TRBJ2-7,CASSSAGTSGGYEQYF,TGCGCCAGCAGCTCAGCTGGAACTAGCGGGGGCTACGAGCAGTACTTC
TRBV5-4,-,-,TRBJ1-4,CASSLDGRKLFF,TGTGCCAGCAGCCTTGACGGCAGGAAACTGTTTTTT
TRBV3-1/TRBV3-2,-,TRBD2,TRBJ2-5,CASSQKEGQRGEQETQYF,TGTGCCAGCAGCCAAAAAGAGGGCCAGCGGGGGGAACAAGAGACCCAGTACTTC
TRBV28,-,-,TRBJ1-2,CASSYAVKGTNYGYTF,TGTGCCAGCAGTTACGCCGTTAAGGGGACTAACTATGGCTACACCTTC
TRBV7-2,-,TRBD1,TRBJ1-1,CASSWDRENTEAFF,TGTGCCAGCAGCTGGGACAGGGAGAACACTGAAGCTTTCTTT
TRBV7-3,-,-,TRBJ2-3,CASSLTGAADTQYF,TGTGCCAGCAGCTTAACGGGGGCAGCAGATACGCAGTATTTT
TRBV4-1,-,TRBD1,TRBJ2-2,CASSRTGTGIGGELFF,TGCGCCAGCAGCCGCACCGGGACAGGGATTGGCGGGGAGCTGTTTTTT
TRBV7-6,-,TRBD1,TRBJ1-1,CASSLVQGREAFF,TGTGCCAGCAGCTTAGTACAGGGGCGTGAAGCTTTCTTT
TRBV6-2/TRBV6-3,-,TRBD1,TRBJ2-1,CASSNRGWNNEQFF,TGTGCCAGCAGTAACAGGGGGTGGAACAATGAGCAGTTCTTC
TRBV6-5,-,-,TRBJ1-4,CASSYIGGPNEKLFF,TGTGCCAGCAGTTACATCGGCGGGCCTAATGAAAAACTGTTTTTT